These 31 T cell receptor beta chains share one sample of origin, sequenced in a study of blood T cell repertoires in COVID-19. Libraries were prepared by immunoSEQ multiplex PCR; TCRdb keeps only in-frame clonotypes and omits some of them. The sample has more than 60,000 clones, 88% seen once. The sample comprised PBMCs or T cells enriched from blood (not recorded which). These receptors all come from a woman aged 40 to 50 who had recovered from COVID-19.

The chain links TRBV13 to TRBJ2-6, with a weak D call TRBD1 (6 bases). With 2 bases removed from V and 2 bases from J, the gap between germline ends came to 13 bases. Germline lookup yields CDR1 PRHDT and CDR2 FYEKMQ (reference sequence). The CDR3 loop spans 17 amino acids. The CDR3 DNA sequence: TGTGCCAGCAGCTTATACAGGGAATTAGCTGGGGCCAACGTCCTGACTTTC. Translating it yields CASSLYRELAGANVLTF.

The J gene is TRBJ1-4, the V gene TRBV12-3 or TRBV12-4; 8 bases agree with TRBD1. The V gene end was trimmed by 4 bases and the J gene end by 6 bases; junction bases not matched to a gene: 1. The CDR3 is 13 residues long. CDR3 protein: CASSSGGHEKLFF. DNA for the CDR3: TGTGCCAGCAGTTCAGGGGGCCATGAAAAACTGTTTTTT.

V usage is TRBV5-8 and J usage is TRBJ2-3; D may be TRBD2 (6 bases). Trimming removed 0 bases from V and 4 bases from J, with 12 bases in between. CDR1 is SGHTS and CDR2 is YDEGEE in the germline V gene. This CDR3 is built from 15 residues. CDR3 in DNA: TGTGCCAGCAGCTTGGAGACTAGTGCCCCAGATACGCAGTATTTT. Translation gives CASSLETSAPDTQYF.

The V gene is TRBV15, the J gene TRBJ2-5; D ambiguous. The CDR3 covers 12 residues. The germline V and J ends were trimmed by 3 bases and 6 bases, with 8 bases remaining between them. CDR1 LNHNV and CDR2 YYDKDF come from the germline V gene (reference sequence). The CDR3 sequence is CATSSPHQTQYF. In DNA form, the CDR3 reads TGTGCCACCAGCAGCCCCCATCAGACCCAGTACTTC.

The chain uses TRBV20-1 and TRBJ1-2; D is unclear. CDR1 is DFQATT and CDR2 is SNEGSKA in the germline V gene (reference sequence). The V end was cut by 3 bases, the J end by 4 bases, with 12 bases between. This CDR3 spans 13 amino acids. As DNA, the CDR3 is TGCAGTGCTAGTGATCCGGGTAGCTATGGCTACACCTTC. Amino acids: CSASDPGSYGYTF.

This clone has only one observation. This chain joins TRBV12-3 or TRBV12-4 and TRBJ1-4, with D unresolved. V lost 5 bases and J lost 14, with 15 bases in between. The CDR3 length is 12 residues. The CDR3 protein is CASSLSTPRLFF. The CDR3 nucleotides are TGTGCCAGCAGTCTCTCGACCCCGCGGCTGTTTTTT.

This chain uses TRBV5-6 with TRBJ2-2; TRBD1 might be the D (6 bases). Trimming took off 4 bases at V and 4 bases at J, with 20 bases between the two ends. Germline V gene data show CDR1 as SGHDT and CDR2 as YYEEEE. CDR3 length: 17 residues. CDR3 coding DNA: TGTGCCAGCAGCGCCGCCAGGGGCCTGCGAGGCACCGGGGAGCTGTTTTTT. This translates into CASSAARGLRGTGELFF.

The chain uses TRBV5-4 and TRBJ2-3, with TRBD1 identical over 12 bases. V gave up 2 bases and J gave up 7 bases; unmatched junction bases: 5. This CDR3 has 15 residues. Germline assignment: CDR1 SGHNT and CDR2 YYREEE (reference sequence). The CDR3 loop is CASSLEGQGAHTQYF. In DNA, the CDR3 is TGTGCCAGCAGCTTAGAGGGACAGGGGGCCCATACGCAGTATTTT.

This chain connects TRBV19 to TRBJ1-1; maybe TRBD1 (6 bases). Germline lookup yields CDR1 LNHDA and CDR2 SQIVND (reference sequence). CDR3 length equals 12 residues. Trimming took off 9 bases at V and 5 bases at J, with 13 bases between the two ends. CDR3 nucleotide sequence: TGTGCCAGCCAGAGCAGGGGAACTGAAGCTTTCTTT. This gives the protein CASQSRGTEAFF.

This rearrangement joins TRBV27 to TRBJ2-5, with TRBD1 identical over 7 bases. Germline trimming cut 2 bases from V and 4 bases from J; bases unmatched to any gene: 1. Germline V gene sequence: CDR1 MNHEY, CDR2 SMNVEV (reference sequence). The CDR3 consists of 13 residues. The CDR3 DNA follows: TGTGCCAGCAGTTTAGCAGGGGGAGAGACCCAGTACTTC. Amino acids: CASSLAGGETQYF.

The rearrangement joins TRBV4-1 to TRBJ2-1; tentatively, D is TRBD1 (6 bases). Germline CDR1 and CDR2: MGHRA and YSYEKL. Trimming removed 1 base at V and 0 bases at J, with 10 bases between. This CDR3 has 16 residues. The CDR3 loop reads CASSQGTASSYNEQFF. DNA for the CDR3: TGCGCCAGCAGCCAAGGGACAGCGAGCTCCTACAATGAGCAGTTCTTC.

V and J are TRBV11-2 and TRBJ2-7; D call uncertain. With 2 bases removed from V and 1 base from J, the gap between germline ends came to 3 bases. The CDR3 length is 12 residues. The germline V gene encodes CDR1 SGHAT and CDR2 FQNNGV. Here the CDR3 DNA reads TGTGCCAGCAGCTTACGGTCCTACGAGCAGTACTTC. Encoded protein: CASSLRSYEQYF.

Of note for this clone: Other DNA sequences within the sample encode an identical CDR3. The genes are TRBV12-3 or TRBV12-4 and TRBJ1-5; 7 bases map to TRBD1. CDR3 size: 12 residues. Losses at the gene ends were 5 bases for V and 6 bases for J; bases not matched to a gene: 1. CDR3 loop: CASSRQGQPQHF. DNA for the CDR3: TGTGCCAGCAGTCGACAGGGTCAGCCCCAGCATTTT.

The chain combines TRBV2 with TRBJ1-6; 8 nucleotides agree with TRBD1. With V trimmed by 6 bases and J by 8 bases, 9 bases remained unmatched. This CDR3 is built from 15 residues. Germline V gene sequence: CDR1 SNHLY, CDR2 FYNNEI. The CDR3 here is CASRRRSGGDSPLHF. Here the CDR3 DNA reads TGTGCCAGCAGAAGGCGGTCAGGGGGCGATTCACCCCTCCACTTT.

The chain employs TRBV19 and TRBJ2-5; possibly TRBD2 for D (6 bases). The CDR3 covers 16 residues. CDR1 is LNHDA and CDR2 is SQIVND in the germline V gene (reference sequence). The V gene lost 4 bases and the J gene lost 0 bases, with 15 bases spanning the gap. The CDR3 here is CASSTPTSPDQETQYF. The CDR3 DNA is TGTGCCAGTAGTACTCCGACTAGTCCCGACCAAGAGACCCAGTACTTC.

As DNA, the CDR3 is TGTGCCAGCAGCTTAGTCGGGGGGGATCCCCAGCATTTT. It is translated as CASSLVGGDPQHF. V is TRBV7-2 and J is TRBJ1-5; TRBD1 is a possible D gene (5 bases). V gave up 1 base and J gave up 10 bases, with 11 bases separating them. Germline assignment: CDR1 SGHTA and CDR2 FQGNSA. CDR3 length equals 13 residues.

This clone has just a few counts. The chain has TRBV3-1 (or the pseudogene TRBV3-2) and TRBJ2-1; 9 bases are a match to TRBD2. Per germline, CDR1 LGHDT and CDR2 YNNKEL (reference sequence). J lost 8 bases, V lost 4 bases, and 12 bases had no gene match. The CDR3 has 16 amino acids. The CDR3 reads CASSPLLSGGRDEQFF. DNA for the CDR3: TGTGCCAGCAGCCCCCTTTTAAGCGGGGGGCGAGATGAGCAGTTCTTC.

This chain connects TRBV5-1 to TRBJ1-4, with a tentative D call TRBD1 (5 bases). CDR1 is SGHRS, CDR2 YFSETQ, per germline. The V end lost 5 bases, the J end lost 4 bases, and 12 bases lay between the germline ends. The CDR3 has 14 residues. DNA for the CDR3: TGCGCCAGCAGTACAGGACAAGATAATGAAAAACTGTTTTTT. The encoded protein is CASSTGQDNEKLFF.

The chain is built from TRBV5-4 and TRBJ1-4, with 7 bases lining up with TRBD1. This CDR3 spans 15 amino acids. V was pared by 2 bases and J by 2 bases, with 3 bases of the junction left unmatched. The germline V gene encodes CDR1 SGHNT and CDR2 YYREEE (reference sequence). CDR3 in amino acids: CASSLQGRTNEKLFF. Written as DNA, the CDR3 is TGTGCCAGCAGCTTACAGGGGAGGACTAATGAAAAACTGTTTTTT.

The chain employs TRBV15 and TRBJ1-6; D perhaps matches TRBD1 (5 bases). This CDR3 spans 12 amino acids. Trimming took 3 bases from V and 8 from J, leaving 5 bases between them. CDR1 and CDR2 from the germline V gene are LNHNV and YYDKDF (reference sequence). The CDR3 nucleotides read TGTGCCACCAGCAGCAGGGATTCACCCCTCCACTTT. Its protein product is CATSSRDSPLHF.

CDR3: CASSQSGTGGGYTF. CDR3 coding DNA: TGCGCCAGCAGCCAGTCCGGGACAGGAGGTGGCTACACCTTC. The chain combines TRBV5-1 with TRBJ1-2; 8 bases fit TRBD1. Germline loops: CDR1 SGHRS, CDR2 YFSETQ. CDR3 length: 14 amino acids. V was pared by 4 bases and J by 7 bases, with 9 bases of the junction left unmatched. Full variable domain (remainder filled in from reference TRBV5-1 and TRBJ1-2): KAGVTQTPRYLIKTRGQQVTLSCSPISGHRSVSWYQQTPGQGLQFLFEYFSETQRNKGNFPGRFSGRQFSNSRSEMNVSTLELGDSALYLCASSQSGTGGGYTFGSGTRLTVV.

The V call is TRBV18, the J call TRBJ2-1; 10 bases match TRBD2. After removal of 0 bases from V and 6 bases from J, the junction contained 2 bases not matched to a gene. CDR3 length equals 15 residues. Germline values: CDR1 KGHSH, CDR2 LQKENI. The CDR3 DNA reads TGTGCCAGCTCACCACCCACTAGCGGGGTCAATGAGCAGTTCTTC. Protein product: CASSPPTSGVNEQFF. The complete variable domain, with remaining parts taken from reference TRBV18 and TRBJ2-1, reads NAGVMQNPRHLVRRRGQEARLRCSPMKGHSHVYWYRQLPEEGLKFMVYLQKENIIDESGMPKERFSAEFPKEGPSILRIQQVVRGDSAAYFCASSPPTSGVNEQFFGPGTRLTVL.

CDR3 bases: TGTGCCAGCAGCTTAGCCAGGAACACTGAAGCTTTCTTT. This sequence encodes CASSLARNTEAFF. The V gene is TRBV11-1, the J gene TRBJ1-1; D call uncertain. The CDR3 sequence is 13 residues long. Germline V gene sequence: CDR1 SGHAT, CDR2 FQDESV (reference sequence). V was pared by 0 bases and J by 1 base, with 3 bases between.

The V gene is TRBV6-2 or TRBV6-3, the J gene TRBJ1-4, with 7 bases identical to TRBD1. Germline loops: CDR1 MNHEY, CDR2 SVGEGT. V lost 2 bases, J lost 0 bases, and 3 bases stayed unmatched. The CDR3 totals 16 residues. CDR3 protein: CASSYRGQSTNEKLFF. DNA of the CDR3: TGTGCCAGCAGTTACAGGGGGCAATCAACTAATGAAAAACTGTTTTTT.

In nucleotides, the CDR3 is TGTGCCAGCAGCCGCGACAGGGGGGGATACGAGCAGTACTTC. Its translation is CASSRDRGGYEQYF. This chain joins TRBV7-8 and TRBJ2-7, with 9 bases matching TRBD1. CDR3 length: 14 residues. Germline V gene sequence: CDR1 SGHVS, CDR2 FQNEAQ. V shed 5 bases, J shed 4 bases, and the junction held 6 bases outside the gene matches.

The V and J genes are TRBV7-8 and TRBJ1-2, with 8 positions matching TRBD1. With 5 bases clipped from V and 8 bases from J, the junction kept 10 bases outside the gene matches. The CDR3 is 14 residues long. Germline lookup yields CDR1 SGHVS and CDR2 FQNEAQ. The DNA for the CDR3 is TGTGCCAGCAGCCCAGAGGCAGGGGGCCGGGGCTACACCTTC. This encodes CASSPEAGGRGYTF.

The J gene is TRBJ1-5, the V gene TRBV25-1; tentatively, D is TRBD1 (6 bases). The CDR3 sequence is 15 residues long. Germline V lookup: CDR1 MGHDK, CDR2 SYGVNS. CDR3 DNA sequence: TGTGCGAGCGCCCCCAATACAGGGATCAGTCAGCCCCAGCATTTT. Translating gives CASAPNTGISQPQHF.

This clone occurred a few times. CDR3 region: CASSPRGDSNQPQHF. The CDR3 DNA is TGTGCCAGCAGCCCAAGGGGTGACAGCAATCAGCCCCAGCATTTT. The chain is built from TRBV3-1 (or the pseudogene TRBV3-2) and TRBJ1-5, with D possibly matching TRBD1 (5 bases). This CDR3 spans 15 amino acids. CDR1 is LGHDT, CDR2 YNNKEL, per germline (reference sequence). V was clipped by 4 bases and J by 1 base, with 11 bases between them.

This chain connects TRBV25-1 to TRBJ2-3, with 9 nucleotides matching TRBD1. CDR3 size: 18 residues. CDR1 and CDR2 (germline): MGHDK, SYGVNS. Trimming took 5 bases from V and 0 from J; bases not matched to a gene: 12. The CDR3 is CASSIRTGAVASTDTQYF. The DNA of the CDR3 is TGTGCCAGCAGTATACGGACAGGGGCCGTAGCTAGCACAGATACGCAGTATTTT.

The V gene is TRBV27, the J gene TRBJ2-4; TRBD2 might be the D (5 bases). Trimming took off 4 bases at V and 1 base at J, with 11 bases between the two ends. The CDR3 runs 15 residues. From germline, CDR1 is MNHEY and CDR2 SMNVEV (reference sequence). The CDR3, as DNA: TGTGCCAGCAGTTCCCGTCCGGGGGCCAAAAACATTCAGTACTTC. Protein: CASSSRPGAKNIQYF.

This clone has only one observation. The rearrangement uses TRBV5-4 and TRBJ2-2, with 9 nucleotides matching TRBD2. J lost 5 bases, V lost 0 bases, and 8 bases had no gene match. The CDR3 totals 17 residues. The germline V gene has CDR1 SGHNT and CDR2 YYREEE (reference sequence). The DNA for the CDR3 is TGTGCCAGCAGCTTGGGAGCGGGGGGCCGGGGGACCGGGGAGCTGTTTTTT. It yields the protein CASSLGAGGRGTGELFF.